Below, 23 T cell receptor beta chains from the same sample are listed, as sequenced in a study of cytomegalovirus exposure and HLA in healthy donors (TCRdb year 2017). Library preparation employed the immunoSEQ multiplex PCR assay. A mixture of 60 forward primers for TCR Vbeta segments and 13 reverse primers for TCR Jbeta segments was used in the multiplex PCR. TCRdb took over this immuneACCESS table, retaining in-frame rearrangements with V and J assigned. Such tables are incomplete; in checked studies, under half of the missing clones stem from an unresolved V gene, and the remainder is unexplained. The sample's clone listing holds 75,000 to 95,000 clones. The ten largest clones represent approximately 1.4% of the sample. Sequencing was carried out using PBMCs. Receptor source: a woman aged 60-70 years in good health and CMV-seronegative.

The V gene is TRBV28, the J gene TRBJ2-7; 7 bases fit TRBD1. The CDR3 length is 16 residues. Germline lookup yields CDR1 MDHEN and CDR2 SYDVKM. V was clipped by 8 bases and J by 0 bases; unmatched bases: 13. The CDR3 is CASCDHEGQNSYEQYF. The CDR3 nucleotides read TGTGCCAGCTGCGATCACGAGGGACAGAACTCCTACGAGCAGTACTTC.

The chain recombines TRBV27 with TRBJ2-3; D might be TRBD2 (5 bases). The ends were cut back, 5 bases at V and 4 bases at J, with 10 bases in the middle. The CDR3 sequence is 13 residues long. The germline V gene encodes CDR1 MNHEY and CDR2 SMNVEV (reference sequence). CDR3 DNA: TGTGCCAGCAGTCGGGGTACTGCAGATACGCAGTATTTT. Translation: CASSRGTADTQYF.

The rearrangement links TRBV7-3 to TRBJ2-3; 9 bases fit TRBD1. V was clipped by 4 bases and J by 1 base; unmatched bases: 6. CDR3 length: 16 residues. Germline CDR1 and CDR2: SGHTA and FQGTGA. CDR3 residues: CASSSGTGGGTDTQYF. Written as DNA, the CDR3 is TGTGCCAGCAGCTCCGGTACAGGGGGCGGCACAGATACGCAGTATTTT.

The rearrangement joins TRBV23-1 to TRBJ2-7; 9 bases line up with TRBD2. TRBV23-1 is an ORF for which the function is uncertain. The CDR3 extends over 18 amino acids. Trimming at V came to 4 bases and at J to 5 bases, leaving 18 bases not matched to a gene. Here the CDR3 DNA reads TGCGCCAGCAGTCTTCCAAGGCGAGGACTAGCGAGATCGGACGAGCAGTACTTC. Translating it yields CASSLPRRGLARSDEQYF.

CDR3 DNA: TGTGCCAGCAGTCGTAAAAACACTGAAGCTTTCTTT. This translates into CASSRKNTEAFF. The chain has TRBV6-5 and TRBJ1-1; D gene unclear. V lost 5 bases and J lost 2, with 6 bases in between. Germline loops: CDR1 MNHEY, CDR2 SVGAGI. The CDR3 loop spans 12 amino acids.

This sequence joins TRBV15 and TRBJ2-5; 11 bases line up with TRBD2. TRBJ2-7 explains the end of the DNA better; the J call may be wrong. The CDR3 consists of 16 residues. The germline V gene encodes CDR1 LNHNV and CDR2 YYDKDF (reference sequence). The CDR3 spells CATSIVSGRAGYEQYF. The DNA for the CDR3 is TGTGCCACCAGCATCGTTAGCGGGAGGGCCGGCTACGAGCAGTACTTC.

The chain joins TRBV4-3 to TRBJ2-7; a weak D match, TRBD2 (5 bases). V was pared by 3 bases and J by 2 bases, with 11 bases between. The V gene's germline CDR1 is LGHNA and CDR2 YSLEER. The length of the CDR3 is 14 residues. The CDR3 DNA follows: TGCGCCAGCAGCCAGTATGGAGGAGCCTACGAGCAGTACTTC. Residues: CASSQYGGAYEQYF.

V and J are TRBV7-8 and TRBJ2-7; D gene unclear. Germline values: CDR1 SGHVS, CDR2 FQNEAQ. The ends were cut back, 3 bases at V and 2 bases at J, with 14 bases in the middle. The CDR3 is made up of 15 amino acids. For the CDR3, the DNA is TGTGCCAGCAGCTTGGCCCAGTTTATCGCCTACGAGCAGTACTTC. Encoded protein: CASSLAQFIAYEQYF.

The rearrangement joins TRBV11-1 to TRBJ2-6; D uncertain. Germline CDR1 and CDR2: SGHAT and FQDESV (reference sequence). V shed 7 bases and J shed 2 bases, with 15 bases lying between them. CDR3 length equals 16 residues. Here the CDR3 DNA reads TGTGCCAGCATACTACATTCTGGCGCTGGGGCCAACGTCCTGACTTTC. Its protein is CASILHSGAGANVLTF.

The chain carries TRBV23-1 and TRBJ2-3; D is undetermined. TRBV23-1 qualifies as an ORF whose function is uncertain. V was cut by 7 bases and J by 3 bases, with 8 bases left in between. The CDR3 is 12 residues long. CDR3 nucleotides: TGCGCCAGCAAACCAGGTACAGATACGCAGTATTTT. Amino acids: CASKPGTDTQYF.

The J gene is TRBJ2-7, the V gene TRBV28, with D uncertain. V lost 5 bases, J lost 0 bases, and 23 bases lay in between. The CDR3 is made up of 18 amino acids. Germline V lookup: CDR1 MDHEN, CDR2 SYDVKM. The CDR3 region has the DNA TGTGCCAGCAGTCGACACCTACTGAAACTTTACAGCTCCTACGAGCAGTACTTC. It specifies CASSRHLLKLYSSYEQYF. The variable domain in full, with the rest retrieved from reference TRBV28 and TRBJ2-7, is DVKVTQSSRYLVKRTGEKVFLECVQDMDHENMFWYRQDPGLGLRLIYFSYDVKMKEKGDIPEGYSVSREKKERFSLILESASTNQTSMYLCASSRHLLKLYSSYEQYFGPGTRLTVT.

J is TRBJ2-7 and V is TRBV19; 15 bases map to TRBD2. V gave up 5 bases and J gave up 6 bases; unmatched junction bases: 8. The CDR3 is made up of 16 amino acids. Per germline, CDR1 LNHDA and CDR2 SQIVND (reference sequence). CDR3 coding DNA: TGTGCCAGTAGTCCTCGGACTAGCGGGAGGGCCGGCGAGCAGTACTTC. This gives the protein CASSPRTSGRAGEQYF.

The J gene is TRBJ2-5, the V gene TRBV11-3; 11 positions agree with TRBD2. The V segment lost 5 bases and the J segment 4 bases; nucleotides outside the gene matches: 9. The CDR3 has 16 amino acids. Germline V lookup: CDR1 SGHNT, CDR2 YENEEA. The CDR3 here is CASSHGKTSGTETQYF. CDR3 coding DNA: TGTGCCAGCAGCCACGGCAAGACTAGCGGGACAGAGACCCAGTACTTC.

The chain recombines TRBV9 with TRBJ2-2, with D hard to call. This CDR3 comprises 13 residues. Looked up from germline, CDR1 is SGDLS and CDR2 is YYNGEE. With 0 bases removed from V and 6 bases from J, the gap between germline ends came to 6 bases. CDR3 DNA: TGTGCCAGCAGCGTAGATAATCCCGGGGAGCTGTTTTTT. It yields the protein CASSVDNPGELFF.

This chain joins TRBV5-1 and TRBJ2-1; tentative D call: TRBD1 (8 bases). This CDR3 is built from 13 residues. Trimming took 8 bases from V and 8 from J, leaving 17 bases between them. Germline lookup yields CDR1 SGHRS and CDR2 YFSETQ. The CDR3 nucleotides read TGCGCCAGTAGACCTACAGGGGGGGATGAGCAGTTCTTC. Encoded protein: CASRPTGGDEQFF.

The chain employs TRBV4-2 and TRBJ2-3; TRBD2 aligns across 10 bases. The CDR3 contains 15 residues. V shed 4 bases, J shed 1 base, and the junction held 2 bases outside the gene matches. The V gene's germline CDR1 is LGHNA and CDR2 YNFKEQ. The CDR3 reads CASSPGTSGTDTQYF. The CDR3, as DNA: TGTGCCAGCAGCCCCGGGACTAGCGGCACAGATACGCAGTATTTT.

This chain uses TRBV6-4 with TRBJ1-1; 9 bases align to TRBD1. The CDR3 is made up of 23 amino acids. Per germline, CDR1 MRHNA and CDR2 SNTAGT. J was trimmed by 4 bases and V by 0 bases; bases with no gene match: 27. The CDR3 region is CASSDSKGAGTGHYLGMSTEAFF. In DNA form, the CDR3 reads TGTGCCAGCAGTGACTCGAAAGGGGCGGGGACAGGGCACTATTTGGGAATGAGCACTGAAGCTTTCTTT.

This chain's CDR3 is CASSFSGDEKLFF. Here the CDR3 DNA reads TGTGCCAGCAGCTTCTCAGGGGATGAAAAACTGTTTTTT. The chain couples TRBV7-8 to TRBJ1-4; maybe TRBD1 (6 bases). In germline, CDR1 is SGHVS, CDR2 FQNEAQ. Trimming took off 3 bases at V and 6 bases at J, with 8 bases between the two ends. CDR3 size: 13 residues.

The CDR3, as DNA: TGTGCCAGCAGCGCCGGACAGTCCGCATCCTACGAGCAGTACTTC. Translated: CASSAGQSASYEQYF. The genes are TRBV7-2 and TRBJ2-7; TRBD1 might be the D (6 bases). CDR1 and CDR2 from the germline V gene are SGHTA and FQGNSA. With 5 bases removed from V and 1 base from J, the gap between germline ends came to 15 bases. CDR3 length: 15 amino acids.

This chain uses TRBV5-1 with TRBJ2-2; 13 nucleotides line up with TRBD2. The CDR3 is 15 amino acids. The germline CDR1 and CDR2 sequences are SGHRS and YFSETQ. V shed 4 bases and J 5 bases; nucleotides not matched to a gene: 2. The CDR3 loop reads CASSTLAGGTGELFF. In DNA, the CDR3 is TGCGCCAGCAGCACACTAGCGGGAGGGACCGGGGAGCTGTTTTTT.

The chain is built from TRBV20-1 and TRBJ2-1, with D uncertain. The CDR3 is 10 residues long. CDR1 DFQATT and CDR2 SNEGSKA come from the germline V gene (reference sequence). The V end was cut by 7 bases, the J end by 13 bases, with 14 bases between. Here the CDR3 reads CSVSRQAQFF. The CDR3 DNA reads as TGCAGTGTTAGTAGGCAGGCTCAGTTCTTC.

J is TRBJ2-2 and V is TRBV18; D is uncertain. The germline gives CDR1 KGHSH, CDR2 LQKENI. The CDR3 is 15 residues long. V lost 3 bases and J lost 0, with 8 bases in between. CDR3 nucleotides: TGTGCCAGCTCACCTCTAGTGGCGAACACCGGGGAGCTGTTTTTT. Translation: CASSPLVANTGELFF.

The CDR3 reads CSFRERQGGEQYF. CDR3 DNA sequence: TGCAGCTTTAGAGAGAGACAGGGGGGGGAGCAGTACTTC. The V gene is TRBV29-1, the J gene TRBJ2-7; the match to TRBD1 covers 9 bases. This CDR3 region has 13 residues. The trim removed 8 bases at V and 7 bases at J, leaving 12 bases unmatched. From germline, CDR1 is SQVTM and CDR2 ANQGSEA.